The clone carrying this T cell receptor (beta chain) has a single count. The antigen is unknown. TCRdb re-called the reads with MiXCR, one entry per CDR3 protein. The top ten clones hold about 25% of a sample with about 180,000 distinct CDR3 sequences, less than 25% of them seen once. Trimming left V 4 bases short and J 4 bases short, with 14 bases between. Germline loops: CDR1 SQVTM, CDR2 ANQGSEA. The CDR3 loop spans 13 amino acids. This record comes from a study of T cell repertoires in cytomegalovirus infection. Regarding the study as a whole: Dominant in the ex vivo response were TCR beta clonotypes restricted by HLA-C and specific for CMV.

The source is a human donor in good health (CMV status not recorded). Some clones in this sample may be carry-over from other donors' samples. The V gene is TRBV29-1, the J gene TRBJ2-7; D not certain. The sequencing used CD8+ T cells from cultured PBMCs, collected from culture after CMV antigen stimulation. The CDR3 sequence: CSVVPDGEYEQYF. The CDR3 DNA sequence: TGCAGCGTTGTCCCTGACGGAGAATACGAGCAGTACTTC.